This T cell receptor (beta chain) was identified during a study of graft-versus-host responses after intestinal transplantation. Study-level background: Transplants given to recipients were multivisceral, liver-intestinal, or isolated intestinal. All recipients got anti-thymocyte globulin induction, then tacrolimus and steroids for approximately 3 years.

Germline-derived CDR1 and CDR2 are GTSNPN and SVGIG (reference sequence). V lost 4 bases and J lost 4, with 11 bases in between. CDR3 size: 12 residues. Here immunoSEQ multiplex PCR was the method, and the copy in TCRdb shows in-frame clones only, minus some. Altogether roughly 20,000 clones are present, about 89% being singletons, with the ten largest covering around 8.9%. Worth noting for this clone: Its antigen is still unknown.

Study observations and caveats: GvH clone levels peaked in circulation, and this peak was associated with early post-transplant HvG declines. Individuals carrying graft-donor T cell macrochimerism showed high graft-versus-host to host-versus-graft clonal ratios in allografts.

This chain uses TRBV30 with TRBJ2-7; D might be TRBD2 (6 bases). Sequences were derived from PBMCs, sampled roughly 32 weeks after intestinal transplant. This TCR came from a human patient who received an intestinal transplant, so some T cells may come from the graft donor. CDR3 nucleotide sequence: TGTGCCTGGACCGTAGGGAGGTACGAGCAGTACTTC. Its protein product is CAWTVGRYEQYF.